This T cell receptor beta chain was documented in a study of CD8 T cells in ankylosing spondylitis. Points from the study as a whole: Peripheral blood held disease-linked clones only at relatively low frequency, and these were CD8+.

Each CDR3 protein gets one entry after TCRdb re-called the 5' RACE reads with MiXCR. Seen here are 150,000 to 200,000 distinct CDR3 sequences, 18% observed once, and the top ten hold around 4.1%. Germline CDR1 is SQVTM and CDR2 is ANQGSEA. The germline V and J ends were trimmed by 4 bases and 1 base, with 7 bases remaining between them. There are 12 residues in the CDR3. This clonotype has at least ten counts. Its matching antigen is unknown. The sequencing sample was made of blood, either unsorted or a sorted T cell fraction (not recorded which). This TCR was recovered from a male donor aged 10 to 30 with ankylosing spondylitis or in good health (not recorded which). The V call is TRBV29-1, the J call TRBJ1-1; D not certain. CDR3 sequence reads: CSVVAENTEAFF. The DNA for the CDR3 is TGCAGCGTTGTCGCAGAGAACACTGAAGCTTTCTTT.